The 11 T cell receptor beta chains below were found in one sample sequenced in a study of cytomegalovirus exposure and HLA in healthy donors. Vbeta (60) and Jbeta (13) primers were used in the PCR. Sequenced by immunoSEQ multiplex PCR; TCRdb stores in-frame clones only, minus some. This table holds about 50,000 clones, over 60% found once. Sequencing used PBMCs. The receptors were sampled from a woman in her forties in good health and CMV-seropositive.

This chain links TRBV6-4 with TRBJ1-5; D gene unclear. Per the germline V gene, CDR1 is MRHNA and CDR2 is SNTAGT. The CDR3 length is 14 residues. Trimming pared 4 bases from V and 0 bases from J, leaving 7 bases between. The CDR3 spells CASSVDYSNQPQHF. CDR3 bases: TGTGCCAGCAGTGTTGACTATAGCAATCAGCCCCAGCATTTT.

V gene TRBV7-2 combines with J gene TRBJ2-6, with TRBD1 identical over 8 bases. V shed 1 base and J 2 bases; nucleotides not matched to a gene: 4. Germline V gene lookup returns CDR1 SGHTA and CDR2 FQGNSA. The CDR3 has 17 residues. The CDR3 DNA sequence: TGTGCCAGCAGCTTAGGACAGGGGATCCCTGGGGCCAACGTCCTGACTTTC. Its translation: CASSLGQGIPGANVLTF.

This clone showed up just a few times. The J gene is TRBJ1-5, the V gene TRBV30; 9 bases align to TRBD1. The junction had 4 bases not matched to a gene; V was cut back by 3 bases and J by 4 bases. From germline, CDR1 is GTSNPN and CDR2 SVGIG (reference sequence). CDR3 size: 14 residues. CDR3: CAWRGDRENQPQHF. In nucleotides, the CDR3 is TGTGCCTGGAGGGGGGACAGGGAAAATCAGCCCCAGCATTTT. The full variable domain, in which reference TRBV30 and TRBJ1-5 provide the parts outside the CDR3, is SQTIHQWPATLVQPVGSPLSLECTVEGTSNPNLYWYRQAAGRGLQLLFYSVGIGQISSEVPQNLSASRPQDRQFILSSKKLLLSDSGFYLCAWRGDRENQPQHFGDGTRLSIL.

Here the CDR3 DNA reads TGTGCCAGCAGCCTACTACAGGGGTTAAGTTCACCCCTCCACTTT. It codes for CASSLLQGLSSPLHF. This chain connects TRBV14 to TRBJ1-6, with 7 positions matching TRBD1. CDR3 length: 15 residues. Trimming took 4 bases from V and 9 from J; bases not matched to a gene: 9. Germline V gene lookup returns CDR1 SGHDN and CDR2 FVKESK.

This clone appeared a single time. The chain links TRBV5-1 to TRBJ2-2; the match to TRBD1 covers 10 bases. The CDR3 spans 15 residues. Germline V CDR1 and CDR2: SGHRS, YFSETQ. V lost 4 bases and J lost 7; bases outside the gene matches: 7. The CDR3 DNA reads TGCGCCAGCAGCATAGACAGGGGGCGCGGCGGGGAGCTGTTTTTT. Translation: CASSIDRGRGGELFF.

The chain couples TRBV19 to TRBJ2-7; 9 bases are shared with TRBD2. Germline V lookup: CDR1 LNHDA, CDR2 SQIVND (reference sequence). This CDR3 has 20 residues. V lost 1 base, J lost 2 bases, and 18 bases stayed unmatched. The CDR3, as DNA: TGTGCCAGTAGTATAGGACGGTCAAGCGGGGGGCCGGGGAGACCCTACGAGCAGTACTTC. Its protein product is CASSIGRSSGGPGRPYEQYF.

This clone has a single count. V usage is TRBV6-1 and J usage is TRBJ2-7; 10 bases map to TRBD1. V shed 7 bases, J shed 5 bases, and the junction held 8 bases outside the gene matches. The germline gives CDR1 MNHNS, CDR2 SASEGT. The CDR3 covers 14 residues. The CDR3 here is CASNLPGQGNEQYF. For the CDR3, the DNA is TGTGCCAGCAATCTACCGGGACAGGGGAACGAGCAGTACTTC.

The rearrangement links TRBV2 to TRBJ2-7, with 11 positions matching TRBD2. Germline loops: CDR1 SNHLY, CDR2 FYNNEI. J lost 6 bases, V lost 8 bases, and 12 bases had no gene match. The CDR3 sequence is 15 residues long. In DNA form, the CDR3 reads TGTGCCAGCGACCTAGCGGGGGGTACCCGGGGCGAGCAGTACTTC. Amino acid sequence: CASDLAGGTRGEQYF.

This sequence joins TRBV6-5 and TRBJ1-5; D unclear. Per the germline V gene, CDR1 is MNHEY and CDR2 is SVGAGI. The CDR3 sequence is 15 residues long. With 6 bases removed from V and 3 bases from J, the gap between germline ends came to 15 bases. CDR3 nucleotides: TGTGCCAGCAGCCCCTTCCAGGCTAACAATCAGCCCCAGCATTTT. Translated, it gives CASSPFQANNQPQHF.

The J gene is TRBJ1-5, the V gene TRBV6-1; D is unresolved. CDR3 length equals 14 residues. The germline V gene has CDR1 MNHNS and CDR2 SASEGT. The V gene lost 2 bases and the J gene lost 6 bases, with 11 bases spanning the gap. CDR3 sequence (DNA): TGTGCCAGCAGTGAATCGAGGGCCGGTCAGCCCCAGCATTTT. Amino acid sequence: CASSESRAGQPQHF.

This chain connects TRBV6-5 to TRBJ1-6, with TRBD1 as a possible D gene (6 bases). CDR1 is MNHEY and CDR2 is SVGAGI in the germline V gene. The V end was cut by 6 bases, the J end by 7 bases, with 10 bases between. This CDR3 spans 13 amino acids. The CDR3: CASRKQGNSPLHF. DNA for the CDR3: TGTGCCAGCAGGAAGCAGGGGAATTCACCCCTCCACTTT.